This record looks at one T cell receptor beta chain sequence and its context. Described time point: patch test 3, about 24 weeks after DPC sensitization. The treatment here: therapeutic diphenylcyclopropenone sensitization with weekly scalp DPC. Unfractionated whole blood was the source from which total RNA was extracted. The CDR3 is 18 amino acids. V was clipped by 0 bases and J by 1 base, with 17 bases between them. Germline CDR1 and CDR2: SGHRS and YFSETQ. One entry per CDR3 protein results from TCRdb running MiXCR on the RACE reads. The repertoire has 90,000 to 110,000 distinct CDR3 sequences, less than 35% of them found once; the top ten carry around 2.7%. This specimen comes from a study of human T cells and chemical hapten exposure. Study information: In the roughly 24-week study, patients were dosed weekly with diphenylcyclopropenone on the scalp throughout. Small pooled library volume differences mainly caused per-sample TCR yield variation.

The TCR was taken from a middle-aged man with alopecia areata. Some clones in this sample may be carry-over from other donors' samples. The sequencing used whole blood, collected in connection with sensitization to the hapten diphenylcyclopropenone (DPC). The chain recombines TRBV5-1 with TRBJ1-3; D unresolved. The CDR3 sequence: CASSLGPMEHQSGNTIYF. CDR3 coding DNA: TGCGCCAGCAGCTTGGGGCCCATGGAGCATCAATCTGGAAACACCATATATTTT.